This T cell receptor beta chain was recovered during a study of response to subunit inactivated influenza vaccine. MiXCR, applied by TCRdb to the RT-PCR reads, yields one record per CDR3 protein. The table records under 950,000 distinct CDR3 sequences, 21% of them present only once. V was clipped by 6 bases and J by 9 bases; unmatched bases: 14. Germline loops: CDR1 MNHEY, CDR2 SVGEGT. This CDR3 is built from 15 residues. This clonotype has a handful of counts. The starting material was PBMCs from blood, obtained more than 4 days after vaccination. The chain is built from TRBV6-2 or TRBV6-3 and TRBJ2-1; 7 bases match TRBD2. This clonotype was obtained from a man aged 50 to 60 who received an inactivated influenza vaccine. The CDR3 sequence: CASSLPGLITGEQFF. CDR3 nucleotides: TGTGCCAGCAGCCTCCCGGGACTAATAACGGGTGAGCAGTTCTTC.